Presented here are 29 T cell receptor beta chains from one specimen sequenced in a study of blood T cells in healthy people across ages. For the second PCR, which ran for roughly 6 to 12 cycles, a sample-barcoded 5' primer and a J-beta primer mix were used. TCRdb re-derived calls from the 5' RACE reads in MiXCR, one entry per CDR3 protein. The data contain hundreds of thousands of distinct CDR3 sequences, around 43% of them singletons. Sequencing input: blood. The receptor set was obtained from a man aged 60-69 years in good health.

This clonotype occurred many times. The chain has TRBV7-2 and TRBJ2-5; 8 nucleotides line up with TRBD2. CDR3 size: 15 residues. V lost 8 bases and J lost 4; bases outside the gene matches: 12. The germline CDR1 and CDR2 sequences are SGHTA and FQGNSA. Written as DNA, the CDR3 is TGTGCCAGCCTCCAATATAGCGGGGTTCGAGAGACCCAGTACTTC. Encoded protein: CASLQYSGVRETQYF.

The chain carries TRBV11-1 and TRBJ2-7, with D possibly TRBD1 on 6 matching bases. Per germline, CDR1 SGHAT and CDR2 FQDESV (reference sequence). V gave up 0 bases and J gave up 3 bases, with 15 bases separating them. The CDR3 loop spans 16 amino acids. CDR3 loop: CASSLAHENRVYEQYF. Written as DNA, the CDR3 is TGTGCCAGCAGCTTAGCGCATGAAAACAGGGTCTACGAGCAGTACTTC.

The CDR3 reads CASSETRTGEAFF. The CDR3 DNA reads as TGCGCCAGCAGTGAGACACGGACAGGGGAAGCTTTCTTT. The chain combines TRBV10-2 with TRBJ1-1; 8 nucleotides match TRBD1. CDR1 and CDR2 from the germline V gene are WSHSY and SAAADI. J was trimmed by 8 bases and V by 2 bases; bases with no gene match: 4. CDR3 length: 13 residues.

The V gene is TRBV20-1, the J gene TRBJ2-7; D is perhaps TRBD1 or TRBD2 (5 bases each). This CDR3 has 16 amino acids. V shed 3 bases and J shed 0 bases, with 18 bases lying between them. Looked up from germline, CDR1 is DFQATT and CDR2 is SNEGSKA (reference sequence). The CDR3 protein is CSASAFGLGTSYEQYF. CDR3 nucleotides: TGCAGTGCTAGCGCCTTTGGTCTTGGGACCTCCTACGAGCAGTACTTC.

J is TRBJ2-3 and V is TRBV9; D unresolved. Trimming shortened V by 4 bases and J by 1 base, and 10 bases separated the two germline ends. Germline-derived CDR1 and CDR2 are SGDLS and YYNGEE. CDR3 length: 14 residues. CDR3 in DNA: TGTGCCAGCAGCCTTTACCAAGGCACAGATACGCAGTATTTT. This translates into CASSLYQGTDTQYF.

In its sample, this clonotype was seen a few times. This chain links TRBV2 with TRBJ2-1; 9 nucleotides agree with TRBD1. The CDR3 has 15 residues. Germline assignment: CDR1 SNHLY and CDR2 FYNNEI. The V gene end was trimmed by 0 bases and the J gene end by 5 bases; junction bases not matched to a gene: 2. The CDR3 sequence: CASSEATGGHNEQFF. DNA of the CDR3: TGTGCCAGCAGTGAAGCTACAGGGGGCCACAATGAGCAGTTCTTC.

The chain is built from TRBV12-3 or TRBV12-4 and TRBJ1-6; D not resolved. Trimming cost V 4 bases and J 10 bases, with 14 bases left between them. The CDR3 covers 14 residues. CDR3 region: CASSYGPKISPLHF. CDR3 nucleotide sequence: TGTGCCAGCAGTTACGGGCCCAAAATCTCACCCCTCCACTTT.

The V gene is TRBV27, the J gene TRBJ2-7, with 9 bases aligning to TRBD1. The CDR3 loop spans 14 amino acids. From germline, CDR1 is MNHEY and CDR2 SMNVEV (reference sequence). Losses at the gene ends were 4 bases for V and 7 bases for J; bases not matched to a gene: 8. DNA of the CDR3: TGTGCCAGCAGTTCCGGGACAGGGAACCAAGAGCAGTACTTC. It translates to CASSSGTGNQEQYF.

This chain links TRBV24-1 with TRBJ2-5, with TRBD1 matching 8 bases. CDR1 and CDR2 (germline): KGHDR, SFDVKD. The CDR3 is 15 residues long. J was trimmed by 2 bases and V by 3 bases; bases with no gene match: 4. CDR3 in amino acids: CATSDPGTGQETQYF. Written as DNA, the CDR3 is TGTGCCACCAGTGATCCCGGGACAGGTCAAGAGACCCAGTACTTC.

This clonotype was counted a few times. The DNA of the CDR3 is TGCGCCAGCAATCGGGAAGGGACAGATACGCAGTATTTT. Its protein is CASNREGTDTQYF. The chain employs TRBV5-1 and TRBJ2-3; D is possibly TRBD2 (5 bases). The CDR3 covers 13 residues. CDR1 SGHRS and CDR2 YFSETQ come from the germline V gene. Trimming shortened V by 6 bases and J by 3 bases, and 11 bases separated the two germline ends.

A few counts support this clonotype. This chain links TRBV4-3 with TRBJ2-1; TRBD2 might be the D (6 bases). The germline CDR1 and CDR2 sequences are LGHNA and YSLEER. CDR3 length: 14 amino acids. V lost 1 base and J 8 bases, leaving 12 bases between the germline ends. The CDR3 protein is CASSQVQRVDEQFF. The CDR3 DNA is TGCGCCAGCAGCCAAGTACAGCGGGTCGATGAGCAGTTCTTC.

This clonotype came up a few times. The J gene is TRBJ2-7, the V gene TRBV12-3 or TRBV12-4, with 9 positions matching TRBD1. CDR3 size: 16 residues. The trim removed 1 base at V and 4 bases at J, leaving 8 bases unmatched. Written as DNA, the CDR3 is TGTGCCAGCAGTTTAGGGGGACAGGGATCATGGTACGAGCAGTACTTC. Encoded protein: CASSLGGQGSWYEQYF.

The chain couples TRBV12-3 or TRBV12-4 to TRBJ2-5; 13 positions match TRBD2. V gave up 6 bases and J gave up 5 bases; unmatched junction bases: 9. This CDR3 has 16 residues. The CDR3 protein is CASSRTSGGARETQYF. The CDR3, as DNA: TGTGCCAGCAGCCGAACTAGCGGGGGGGCCCGGGAGACCCAGTACTTC.

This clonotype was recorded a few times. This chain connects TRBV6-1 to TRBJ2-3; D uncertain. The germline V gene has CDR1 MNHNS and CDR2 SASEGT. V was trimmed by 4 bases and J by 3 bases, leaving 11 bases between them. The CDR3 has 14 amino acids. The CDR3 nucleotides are TGTGCCAGCAGTGCCTCCCCCGGGACAGATACGCAGTATTTT. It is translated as CASSASPGTDTQYF.

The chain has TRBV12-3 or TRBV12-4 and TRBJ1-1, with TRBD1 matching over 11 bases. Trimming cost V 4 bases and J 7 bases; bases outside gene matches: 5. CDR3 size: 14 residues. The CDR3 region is CASSSTGTGGEAFF. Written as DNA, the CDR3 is TGTGCCAGCAGTTCAACCGGGACAGGGGGTGAAGCTTTCTTT.

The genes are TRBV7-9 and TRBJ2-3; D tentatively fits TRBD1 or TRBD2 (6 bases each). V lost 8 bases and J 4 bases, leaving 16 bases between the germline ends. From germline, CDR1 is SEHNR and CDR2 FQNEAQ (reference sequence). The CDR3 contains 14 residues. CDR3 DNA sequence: TGTGCCAGCCCTGGACCGGGGGCCCCAGATACGCAGTATTTT. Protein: CASPGPGAPDTQYF.

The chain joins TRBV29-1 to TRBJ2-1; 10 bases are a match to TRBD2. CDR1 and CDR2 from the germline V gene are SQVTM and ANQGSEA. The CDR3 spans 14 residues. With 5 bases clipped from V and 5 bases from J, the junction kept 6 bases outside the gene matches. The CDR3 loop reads CSVKAGGRNNEQFF. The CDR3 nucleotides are TGCAGCGTTAAAGCGGGGGGGCGAAACAATGAGCAGTTCTTC.

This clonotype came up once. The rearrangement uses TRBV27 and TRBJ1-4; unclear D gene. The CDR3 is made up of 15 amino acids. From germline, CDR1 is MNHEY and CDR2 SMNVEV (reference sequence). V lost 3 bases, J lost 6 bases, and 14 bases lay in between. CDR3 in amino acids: CASSFFRLPDEKLFF. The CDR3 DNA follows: TGTGCCAGCAGTTTCTTCCGGCTACCGGATGAAAAACTGTTTTTT.

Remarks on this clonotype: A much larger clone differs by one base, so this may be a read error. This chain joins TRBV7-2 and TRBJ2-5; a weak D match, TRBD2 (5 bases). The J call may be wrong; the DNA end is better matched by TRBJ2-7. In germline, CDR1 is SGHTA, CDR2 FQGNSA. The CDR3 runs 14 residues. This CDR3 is CASSLARADYEQYF. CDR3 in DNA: TGTGCCAGCAGCTTAGCGAGGGCAGACTACGAGCAGTACTTC.

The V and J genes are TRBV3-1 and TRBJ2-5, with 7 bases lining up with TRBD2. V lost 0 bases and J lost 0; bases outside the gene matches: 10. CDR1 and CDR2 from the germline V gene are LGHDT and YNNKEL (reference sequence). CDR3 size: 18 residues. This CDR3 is CASSQDPRSGEYQETQYF. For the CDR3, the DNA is TGTGCCAGCAGCCAAGATCCCAGGAGCGGGGAGTACCAAGAGACCCAGTACTTC.

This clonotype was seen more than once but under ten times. CDR3 nucleotides: TGTGCCAGCAGGAAGGGGGGACCTGAAGCTTTCTTT. This gives the protein CASRKGGPEAFF. The chain combines TRBV12-3 or TRBV12-4 with TRBJ1-1, with D possibly TRBD1 on 6 matching bases. V was trimmed by 6 bases and J by 6 bases, leaving 11 bases between them. This CDR3 has 12 residues.

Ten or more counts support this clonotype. DNA for the CDR3: TGTGCCAGCAGCAATCCAGCGGGGGGCCTAACGTCTTACAATGAGCAGTTCTTC. As protein: CASSNPAGGLTSYNEQFF. The chain combines TRBV7-2 with TRBJ2-1, with 9 bases aligning to TRBD2. CDR1 SGHTA and CDR2 FQGNSA come from the germline V gene. Trimming removed 5 bases from V and 4 bases from J; junction bases left unmatched: 15. The CDR3 runs to 18 residues.

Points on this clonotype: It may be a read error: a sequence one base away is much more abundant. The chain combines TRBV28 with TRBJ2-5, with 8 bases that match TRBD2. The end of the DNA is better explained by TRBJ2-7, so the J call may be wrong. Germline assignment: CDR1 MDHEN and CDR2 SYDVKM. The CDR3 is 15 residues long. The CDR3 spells CVSSSAGGGSYEQYF. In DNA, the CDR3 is TGTGTCAGCAGTTCAGCCGGGGGGGGCTCCTACGAGCAGTACTTC.

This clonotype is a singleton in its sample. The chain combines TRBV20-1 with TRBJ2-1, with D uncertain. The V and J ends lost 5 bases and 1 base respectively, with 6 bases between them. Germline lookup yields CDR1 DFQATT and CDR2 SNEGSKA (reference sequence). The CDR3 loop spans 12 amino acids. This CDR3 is CSASRSYNEQFF. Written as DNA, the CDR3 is TGCAGTGCTTCCAGGTCCTACAATGAGCAGTTCTTC.

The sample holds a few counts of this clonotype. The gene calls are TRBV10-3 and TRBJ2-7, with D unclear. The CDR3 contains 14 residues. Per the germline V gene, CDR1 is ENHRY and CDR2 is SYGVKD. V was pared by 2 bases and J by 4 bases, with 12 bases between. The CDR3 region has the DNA TGTGCCATCAGTGAGCGGCAGGCGGAATACGAGCAGTACTTC. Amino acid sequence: CAISERQAEYEQYF.

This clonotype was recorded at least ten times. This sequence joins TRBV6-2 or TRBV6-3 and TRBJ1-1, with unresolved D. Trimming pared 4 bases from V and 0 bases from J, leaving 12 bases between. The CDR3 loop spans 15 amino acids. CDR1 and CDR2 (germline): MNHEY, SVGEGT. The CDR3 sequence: CASSSLPSLNTEAFF. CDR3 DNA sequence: TGTGCCAGCAGTTCTTTACCGTCTTTGAACACTGAAGCTTTCTTT.

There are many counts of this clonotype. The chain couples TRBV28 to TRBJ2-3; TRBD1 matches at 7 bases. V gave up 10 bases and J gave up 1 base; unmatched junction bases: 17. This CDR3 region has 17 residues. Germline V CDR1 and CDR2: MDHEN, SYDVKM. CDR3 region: CATLRPLNGQGTDTQYF. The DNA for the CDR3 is TGTGCCACCCTCCGCCCTCTTAACGGACAGGGCACAGATACGCAGTATTTT.

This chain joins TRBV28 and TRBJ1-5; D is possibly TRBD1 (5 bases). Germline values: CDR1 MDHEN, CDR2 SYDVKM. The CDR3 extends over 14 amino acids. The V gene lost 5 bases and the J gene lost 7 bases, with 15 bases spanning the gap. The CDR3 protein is CASSPSGDGQPQHF. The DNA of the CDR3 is TGTGCCAGCAGTCCTTCTGGGGACGGGCAGCCCCAGCATTTT.

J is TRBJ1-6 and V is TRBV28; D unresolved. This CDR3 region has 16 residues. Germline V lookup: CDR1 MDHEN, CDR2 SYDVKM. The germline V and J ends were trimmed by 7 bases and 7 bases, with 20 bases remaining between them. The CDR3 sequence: CASTPLLWAQNSPLHF. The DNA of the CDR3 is TGTGCCAGCACTCCCTTGTTGTGGGCCCAGAATTCACCCCTCCACTTT.